The 14 T cell receptor beta chains given below trace back to one sample, sequenced in a study of shared clonotypes between healthy human individuals. TCRdb's table, derived via immunoSEQ multiplex PCR, lists solely in-frame clones and lacks some. The sample includes about 580,000 clones, 98% of them seen just once. As defined, naive CD8 cells were CD45RO-negative and positively selected for CCR7, with terminally differentiated effector memory CD45RA+ cells excluded. The material sequenced was naive CD8+ T cells sorted from blood. All receptors derive from a man aged 30 to 45 in good health.

The chain joins TRBV5-1 to TRBJ1-1, with D possibly TRBD1 on 6 matching bases. Germline-derived CDR1 and CDR2 are SGHRS and YFSETQ. Trimming removed 3 bases from V and 2 bases from J, with 20 bases in between. This CDR3 is 17 amino acids long. The CDR3 sequence: CASSSRQGSTLNTEAFF. CDR3 coding DNA: TGCGCCAGCAGCTCCCGGCAGGGGTCCACGTTAAACACTGAAGCTTTCTTT.

The CDR3 loop reads CASSLYGTGDQPQHF. The DNA of the CDR3 is TGTGCCAGCAGCTTATATGGGACAGGAGATCAGCCCCAGCATTTT. V usage is TRBV11-2 and J usage is TRBJ1-5, with 8 nucleotides matching TRBD1. The V segment lost 2 bases and the J segment 5 bases; nucleotides outside the gene matches: 5. Looked up from germline, CDR1 is SGHAT and CDR2 is FQNNGV. This CDR3 has 15 amino acids.

The chain links TRBV25-1 to TRBJ2-7; D unclear. V gave up 6 bases and J gave up 2 bases, with 8 bases separating them. The CDR3 loop spans 12 amino acids. The germline CDR1 and CDR2 sequences are MGHDK and SYGVNS. The CDR3: CASSPSPYEQYF. The CDR3 DNA sequence: TGTGCCAGCAGCCCGTCCCCCTACGAGCAGTACTTC.

The rearrangement joins TRBV5-1 to TRBJ2-3, with 7 bases matching TRBD1. V shed 0 bases and J 6 bases; nucleotides not matched to a gene: 7. CDR1 is SGHRS and CDR2 is YFSETQ in the germline V gene. The CDR3 is 15 amino acids. The CDR3 spells CASSLEGALWDTQYF. The DNA for the CDR3 is TGCGCCAGCAGCTTGGAGGGGGCCCTGTGGGATACGCAGTATTTT.

V is TRBV30 and J is TRBJ2-7; D ambiguous. Germline CDR1 is GTSNPN and CDR2 is SVGIG (reference sequence). V lost 5 bases and J 1 base, leaving 6 bases between the germline ends. This CDR3 spans 11 amino acids. The CDR3 DNA reads TGTGCCTGGGCTCAATCCTACGAGCAGTACTTC. It encodes CAWAQSYEQYF. Looking up the rest from reference TRBV30 and TRBJ2-7 gives the full variable domain: SQTIHQWPATLVQPVGSPLSLECTVEGTSNPNLYWYRQAAGRGLQLLFYSVGIGQISSEVPQNLSASRPQDRQFILSSKKLLLSDSGFYLCAWAQSYEQYFGPGTRLTVT.

This chain joins TRBV5-4 and TRBJ2-1, with 10 bases aligning to TRBD2. V lost 3 bases, J lost 1 base, and 4 bases stayed unmatched. The germline gives CDR1 SGHNT, CDR2 YYREEE (reference sequence). The CDR3 totals 16 residues. The CDR3 here is CASSSGSGRSYNEQFF. The DNA of the CDR3 is TGTGCCAGCAGCTCGGGTAGCGGGAGGTCCTACAATGAGCAGTTCTTC.

This clone was seen once. The chain recombines TRBV4-3 with TRBJ2-2; tentative D call: TRBD1 (5 bases). V was cut by 0 bases and J by 3 bases, with 14 bases left in between. Germline CDR1 and CDR2: LGHNA and YSLEER. CDR3 size: 17 residues. The CDR3, as DNA: TGCGCCAGCAGCCAAGAAGTGGCCAGGGCTGACACCGGGGAGCTGTTTTTT. Translating gives CASSQEVARADTGELFF.

This chain joins TRBV19 and TRBJ2-7, with TRBD1 matching 8 bases. V dropped 1 base and J dropped 5; count of bases not matched to a gene: 4. The CDR3 totals 14 residues. Looked up from germline, CDR1 is LNHDA and CDR2 is SQIVND (reference sequence). CDR3 in amino acids: CASSIGTGRHEQYF. The CDR3 DNA follows: TGTGCCAGTAGTATAGGGACAGGGCGCCACGAGCAGTACTTC.

V is TRBV25-1 and J is TRBJ2-2; D is possibly TRBD2 (7 bases). This CDR3 is 15 amino acids long. Germline V gives CDR1 MGHDK, CDR2 SYGVNS. V lost 6 bases, J lost 7 bases, and 18 bases lay in between. The CDR3 loop is CASRGRGFRDGELFF. The CDR3 nucleotides read TGTGCCAGCAGGGGGAGGGGGTTTAGAGACGGGGAGCTGTTTTTT.

The chain employs TRBV5-6 and TRBJ2-1, with 7 bases matching TRBD1. Per the germline V gene, CDR1 is SGHDT and CDR2 is YYEEEE. This CDR3 is built from 15 residues. With 4 bases clipped from V and 5 bases from J, the junction kept 9 bases outside the gene matches. CDR3 in amino acids: CASSGPGTVNNEQFF. Written as DNA, the CDR3 is TGTGCCAGCAGCGGACCCGGGACAGTTAACAATGAGCAGTTCTTC.

V usage is TRBV7-2 and J usage is TRBJ2-3; D is ambiguous. The CDR3 is made up of 16 amino acids. Trimming took off 0 bases at V and 3 bases at J, with 13 bases between the two ends. Germline V gives CDR1 SGHTA, CDR2 FQGNSA. The chain's CDR3 is CASSLAEETGTDTQYF. DNA of the CDR3: TGTGCCAGCAGCTTAGCTGAAGAAACCGGGACAGATACGCAGTATTTT.

The V call is TRBV10-1, the J call TRBJ2-3; 8 nucleotides line up with TRBD1. This CDR3 is 16 amino acids long. The junction had 4 bases not matched to a gene; V was cut back by 1 base and J by 1 base. Germline CDR1 and CDR2: WNHNN and SYGVQD (reference sequence). The CDR3 nucleotides read TGCGCCAGCAGTGAGTTGGACAGGGCTGGCACAGATACGCAGTATTTT. Translation gives CASSELDRAGTDTQYF.

This chain joins TRBV2 and TRBJ1-5; TRBD1 agrees at 7 bases. V gave up 1 base and J gave up 9 bases; unmatched junction bases: 6. This CDR3 spans 14 amino acids. Germline lookup yields CDR1 SNHLY and CDR2 FYNNEI. Here the CDR3 reads CASSEGEGAWPQHF. The DNA of the CDR3 is TGTGCCAGCAGTGAAGGAGAGGGGGCATGGCCCCAGCATTTT.

The chain links TRBV29-1 to TRBJ2-1, with D perhaps assigned TRBD1 or TRBD2 (6 bases each). V lost 0 bases and J lost 5, with 11 bases in between. Germline lookup yields CDR1 SQVTM and CDR2 ANQGSEA. There are 14 residues in the CDR3. CDR3 residues: CSVEEPRGDNEQFF. The DNA for the CDR3 is TGCAGCGTTGAAGAGCCTAGGGGGGACAATGAGCAGTTCTTC.